This T cell receptor beta chain emerged from a study of CD8 T cell repertoires and HIV-1 epitope variants. Study information: Twenty-five autologous and known Gag and Nef epitope variant peptides each stimulated T cells separately. Controls were a CMV, EBV and flu pool, Ebola AY9, and no peptide. Tested: three Gag epitope families, Nef HW9 and YT9.

This clone was observed a few times. Its antigen is not known. Measured with immunoSEQ multiplex PCR; TCRdb has only the in-frame clones, and not every one. The data show 5,200 or so clones, with approximately 66% seen just once and nearly 45% held by the top ten. Germline V gene lookup returns CDR1 SEHNR and CDR2 FQNEAQ (reference sequence). The CDR3 has 17 amino acids. With V trimmed by 0 bases and J by 4 bases, 8 bases remained unmatched. Material for sequencing was cultured CD8+ T cells derived from PBMCs. The chain combines TRBV7-9 with TRBJ2-2; 7 nucleotides align to TRBD1. This clonotype was sampled from a male donor with HIV. CDR3 DNA sequence: TGTGCCAGCAGCTTAGCGCATACGGGACAGTTCACCGGGGAGCTGTTTTTT. Translation gives CASSLAHTGQFTGELFF. The variable domain in full, with the rest retrieved from reference TRBV7-9 and TRBJ2-2, is DTGVSQNPRHKITKRGQNVTFRCDPISEHNRLYWYRQTLGQGPEFLTYFQNEAQLEKSRLLSDRFSAERPKGSFSTLEIQRTEQGDSAMYLCASSLAHTGQFTGELFFGEGSRLTVL.